Below are 21 T cell receptor beta chains sequenced from a single sample in a study of beta chain features in type 1 diabetes. Study results and limitations: Within each of all four CD4+ subsets, Type 1 diabetes patients had TCRB CDR3s that were moderately but significantly shorter.

Sequencing targeted expressed TCRB transcripts, as all isolated RNA had been reverse transcribed. Profiling relied on immunoSEQ multiplex PCR, and the TCRdb table lists in-frame clones only, not all of them. The sample holds 300,000 to 450,000 clones, 10% to 15% seen once. No antigen has been assigned to these receptors. The sequenced sample consisted of naive CD4+ T cells from blood. These receptors all stem from a woman between 18 and 30 years old with type 1 diabetes.

This clone came up a few times. This chain uses TRBV2 with TRBJ2-7, with 7 bases fitting TRBD2. This CDR3 has 13 amino acids. Germline values: CDR1 SNHLY, CDR2 FYNNEI. Trimming cost V 6 bases and J 3 bases; bases outside gene matches: 5. The CDR3 is CASRERGGYEQYF. The CDR3 DNA is TGTGCCAGCAGGGAGCGGGGAGGCTACGAGCAGTACTTC.

The rearrangement joins TRBV7-9 to TRBJ1-6; TRBD1 aligns across 9 bases. V shed 5 bases and J 10 bases; nucleotides not matched to a gene: 9. Germline lookup yields CDR1 SEHNR and CDR2 FQNEAQ (reference sequence). The CDR3 consists of 15 residues. CDR3 coding DNA: TGTGCCAGCAGCGTAGACCGGACAGGGGTCTCACCCCTCCACTTT. Residues: CASSVDRTGVSPLHF. Full variable domain (outside the CDR3, taken from reference TRBV7-9 and TRBJ1-6): DTGVSQNPRHKITKRGQNVTFRCDPISEHNRLYWYRQTLGQGPEFLTYFQNEAQLEKSRLLSDRFSAERPKGSFSTLEIQRTEQGDSAMYLCASSVDRTGVSPLHFGNGTRLTVT.

V and J are TRBV20-1 and TRBJ1-1, with a weak D call TRBD1 (5 bases). Trimming stripped 3 bases from V and 6 bases from J, with 8 bases between. The CDR3 is made up of 11 amino acids. Germline V gene lookup returns CDR1 DFQATT and CDR2 SNEGSKA (reference sequence). In DNA form, the CDR3 reads TGCAGTGCTAGGGACACCCCTGAAGCTTTCTTT. This codes for CSARDTPEAFF.

This chain connects TRBV5-6 to TRBJ1-4; 7 bases align to TRBD1. The V gene's germline CDR1 is SGHDT and CDR2 YYEEEE. The CDR3 is 15 amino acids. V lost 3 bases and J lost 5; bases outside the gene matches: 7. This CDR3 is CASSSQGGANEKLFF. The CDR3 DNA sequence: TGTGCCAGCAGCTCGCAAGGGGGCGCAAATGAAAAACTGTTTTTT.

The V and J genes are TRBV29-1 and TRBJ1-2; a possible D gene is TRBD1 (5 bases). The CDR3 runs to 13 residues. Trimming took 0 bases from V and 8 from J, leaving 13 bases between them. Germline V CDR1 and CDR2: SQVTM, ANQGSEA. The CDR3 nucleotides are TGCAGCGTTGAAGATCTCGAGTGGGGCGGCTACACCTTC. This gives the protein CSVEDLEWGGYTF.

This clone was detected once. V gene TRBV18 combines with J gene TRBJ2-5, with 10 bases that match TRBD2. This CDR3 spans 14 amino acids. Germline V CDR1 and CDR2: KGHSH, LQKENI. V lost 7 bases to trimming and J lost 4 bases; unmatched junction nucleotides: 6. CDR3 nucleotide sequence: TGTGCCAGCTGTCAGCGGGAGGGAGGAGAGACCCAGTACTTC. Protein sequence: CASCQREGGETQYF.

Note on this clone: Other DNA variants within this sample encode the same CDR3. The CDR3 spells CASTSGETQYF. CDR3 nucleotides: TGTGCCAGCACCTCCGGTGAGACCCAGTACTTC. The chain combines TRBV7-9 with TRBJ2-5, with unresolved D. Trimming took 7 bases from V and 5 from J, leaving 8 bases between them. Germline loops: CDR1 SEHNR, CDR2 FQNEAQ (reference sequence). The CDR3 length is 11 residues.

The gene calls are TRBV9 and TRBJ2-7, with 7 bases lining up with TRBD1. The ends lost 2 bases at V and 2 bases at J; junction bases unmatched: 4. The CDR3 is made up of 14 amino acids. CDR1 is SGDLS, CDR2 YYNGEE, per germline. CDR3: CASSVLGTAYEQYF. The CDR3 nucleotides are TGTGCCAGCAGCGTGCTGGGGACAGCCTACGAGCAGTACTTC.

This clone was recorded a few times. The J gene is TRBJ2-7, the V gene TRBV6-6; weak D call: TRBD1 (6 bases). With 0 bases removed from V and 0 bases from J, the gap between germline ends came to 9 bases. The CDR3 totals 15 residues. From germline, CDR1 is MNHNY and CDR2 SVGAGI (reference sequence). This CDR3 reads CASSYSSQGSYEQYF. CDR3 coding DNA: TGTGCCAGCAGTTACTCGTCACAGGGCTCCTACGAGCAGTACTTC.

The V gene is TRBV5-1, the J gene TRBJ2-2; no clear D. Trimming pared 0 bases from V and 3 bases from J, leaving 9 bases between. CDR1 and CDR2 from the germline V gene are SGHRS and YFSETQ. There are 15 residues in the CDR3. The CDR3 loop is CASSLGLRDTGELFF. For the CDR3, the DNA is TGCGCCAGCAGCTTGGGCCTACGGGACACCGGGGAGCTGTTTTTT.

This clone was seen a handful of times. Other DNA sequences of this sample code for an identical CDR3. V usage is TRBV5-6 and J usage is TRBJ1-5; D gene uncertain. The V gene lost 4 bases and the J gene lost 2 bases, with 4 bases spanning the gap. The germline gives CDR1 SGHDT, CDR2 YYEEEE. The length of the CDR3 is 12 residues. In DNA, the CDR3 is TGTGCCAGCAGCCGGGGCAATCAGCCCCAGCATTTT. It specifies CASSRGNQPQHF.

The rearrangement joins TRBV9 to TRBJ2-3, with TRBD1 matching over 7 bases. The V gene's germline CDR1 is SGDLS and CDR2 YYNGEE. V lost 5 bases, J lost 6 bases, and 9 bases stayed unmatched. The CDR3 is 14 amino acids. The chain's CDR3 is CASRAGTAADTQYF. The CDR3 DNA sequence: TGTGCCAGCAGGGCCGGGACAGCTGCTGATACGCAGTATTTT.

The V call is TRBV11-2, the J call TRBJ1-2; D gene unclear. Germline lookup yields CDR1 SGHAT and CDR2 FQNNGV. The CDR3 consists of 15 residues. Trimming took 5 bases from V and 4 from J, leaving 17 bases between them. The CDR3 region is CASSPQEANTYGYTF. In DNA form, the CDR3 reads TGTGCCAGCAGCCCCCAGGAGGCCAACACCTATGGCTACACCTTC.

The table lists this clone with a few counts. The genes are TRBV7-8 and TRBJ2-5, with no clear D. V was clipped by 5 bases and J by 3 bases, with 10 bases between them. This CDR3 spans 13 amino acids. Germline V gene sequence: CDR1 SGHVS, CDR2 FQNEAQ. CDR3 bases: TGTGCCAGCAGCAACCCAACAAAAGAGACCCAGTACTTC. Protein product: CASSNPTKETQYF.

This clone was counted only a few times. The rearrangement joins TRBV21-1 to TRBJ1-1. TRBV21-1 is given as a pseudogene. The CDR3 sequence is 12 residues long. The DNA for the CDR3 is TGTGCCAGCAGAGGTGAGGACACTGAAGCTTTCTTT. It encodes CASRGEDTEAFF.

This clone was recorded a few times. The V and J genes are TRBV25-1 and TRBJ2-5; a possible D gene is TRBD1 (7 bases). Germline loops: CDR1 MGHDK, CDR2 SYGVNS. Trimming took 5 bases from V and 4 from J, leaving 14 bases between them. This CDR3 has 14 residues. CDR3: CASSRGTVGETQYF. CDR3 bases: TGTGCCAGCAGTCGGGGGACAGTCGGAGAGACCCAGTACTTC.

Concerning this clone: Within the sample, other DNA sequences also encode this same CDR3. The rearrangement joins TRBV29-1 to TRBJ1-1; D is uncertain. CDR1 is SQVTM, CDR2 ANQGSEA, per germline. This CDR3 contains 12 residues. With 3 bases removed from V and 1 base from J, the gap between germline ends came to 6 bases. The CDR3 protein is CSVDRGNTEAFF. Written as DNA, the CDR3 is TGCAGCGTTGACAGAGGGAACACTGAAGCTTTCTTT.

This clone has just one count. The chain has TRBV5-4 and TRBJ2-5, with 7 bases lining up with TRBD2. The germline CDR1 and CDR2 sequences are SGHNT and YYREEE (reference sequence). The CDR3 has 16 residues. The J segment lost 4 bases and the V segment lost 5 bases, leaving 14 bases of the junction unmatched. The CDR3 reads CASSSGAGTGRETQYF. CDR3 nucleotide sequence: TGTGCCAGCAGTTCAGGAGCGGGGACCGGACGAGAGACCCAGTACTTC.

The chain carries TRBV7-9 and TRBJ2-5; 7 nucleotides agree with TRBD1. Per germline, CDR1 SEHNR and CDR2 FQNEAQ (reference sequence). Germline trimming cut 4 bases from V and 5 bases from J; bases unmatched to any gene: 7. This CDR3 has 14 residues. The CDR3 DNA follows: TGTGCCAGCAGCTACCGACAGGGAGTGGAGACCCAGTACTTC. Translating gives CASSYRQGVETQYF.

The table lists this clone with a few counts. This rearrangement joins TRBV28 to TRBJ2-3, with D perhaps matching TRBD1 (5 bases). The CDR3 is 16 amino acids. Per germline, CDR1 MDHEN and CDR2 SYDVKM. The V and J ends lost 8 bases and 4 bases respectively, with 22 bases between them. As DNA, the CDR3 is TGTGCCAGCCACATTCCAGGCCAGGGTGGTTCAGATACGCAGTATTTT. As protein: CASHIPGQGGSDTQYF.

V is TRBV4-1 and J is TRBJ1-1; TRBD1 aligns across 9 bases. The CDR3 spans 14 residues. The junction had 1 base not matched to a gene; V was cut back by 3 bases and J by 2 bases. Germline V lookup: CDR1 MGHRA, CDR2 YSYEKL. The CDR3 reads CASSQDRGNTEAFF. CDR3 nucleotides: TGCGCCAGCAGCCAGGACAGGGGCAACACTGAAGCTTTCTTT.